Only a few counts were recorded for the clone carrying this T cell receptor beta chain. These data originate in a study of blood T cell repertoires in COVID-19. Clones were sequenced by immunoSEQ multiplex PCR, and TCRdb holds only the in-frame ones, with some missing. The repertoire consists of about 110,000 clones, with around 80% occurring once and the leading ten covering approximately 22%. The CDR3 has 15 amino acids. Germline CDR1 reads MNHEY; CDR2 reads SVGAGI. The ends lost 6 bases at V and 4 bases at J; junction bases unmatched: 9. The TCR originated in a man in his sixties or seventies with active or convalescent COVID-19. The sequencing input was peripheral blood. The chain is built from TRBV6-5 and TRBJ2-1, with TRBD1 matching over 7 bases. CDR3 sequence: CASRPGTARYNEQFF. CDR3 sequence (DNA): TGTGCCAGCAGACCCGGGACAGCGAGATACAATGAGCAGTTCTTC.